This T cell receptor beta chain was captured by sequencing in a study of follicular helper T cells after annual influenza vaccination. Time point meaning: 2015-2016 season, pre-vaccination. TCRB sequencing was done at Survey resolution level. TCRdb's copy holds only in-frame clones and misses some; the assay was immunoSEQ multiplex PCR. The data contain about 14,000 clones, approximately 80% of them seen just once; the ten biggest clones take up 0.4% to 0.55%. This CDR3 is built from 15 residues. Trimming took 4 bases from V and 3 from J; bases not matched to a gene: 9. The germline CDR1 and CDR2 sequences are SQVTM and ANQGSEA.

The sequence derives from an adult who received the influenza vaccine. The J gene is TRBJ1-5, the V gene TRBV29-1; 7 nucleotides line up with TRBD1. The source material was CXCR5- memory CD4+ T cells sorted from blood, sampled on the day of influenza vaccination. The CDR3 DNA follows: TGCAGCGTTGTCCCCCCGGGACAGCTCAATCAGCCCCAGCATTTT. As protein: CSVVPPGQLNQPQHF.